The clone carrying this T cell receptor (beta chain) was counted a few times. Investigators prepared the TCR beta libraries by applying iRepertoire HTBI primers and Arm-PCR of CDR3 regions. TCRdb reprocessed the multiplex PCR reads via MiXCR and lists one record per CDR3 protein. Of 350,000 to 500,000 distinct CDR3 sequences listed, around 13% were seen once; the top ten hold 17%. As for time point: newly diagnosed GD, antithyroid drugs for less than 3 months. PBMC RNA served as the TCR library source. The sample is drawn from a study of regulatory T cells in long-lasting Graves disease. The V gene's germline CDR1 is SEHNR and CDR2 FQNEAQ (reference sequence). Between the trimmed V and J ends, which lost 8 bases and 1 base, there was a span of 12 bases. There are 13 residues in the CDR3. This sample was shared with a second study, whose subject was T cells in Graves' hyperthyroidism and ophthalmopathy. This second report adds: Carried out on the TCR CDR3, a first-round RT-PCR used the HTBI primer set.

The specimen comprised peripheral blood mononuclear cells (PBMCs), sampled at new diagnosis, from a patient treated with antithyroid drugs. This TCR was sampled from a woman in her forties or fifties with Graves disease. The rearrangement uses TRBV7-9 and TRBJ2-7; D not certain. The CDR3 here is CASRSGPSYEQYF. In DNA, the CDR3 is TGTGCCAGCCGATCCGGACCGTCCTACGAGCAGTACTTC.